A single sample gave rise to the 7 T cell receptor beta chains below, sequenced in a study of CD8+ T cells in alopecia areata. The treatment here: oral pan-JAK inhibitor, 5-10 mg twice daily. It was cDNA, reverse transcribed from extracted RNA, that served as the sequencing template. Sequenced by immunoSEQ multiplex PCR; TCRdb stores in-frame clones only, minus some. The top ten hold over 10% of the sample, which has about 140,000 clones, around 83% seen once. The sequences come from CD8+ T cells sorted from blood, collected at week 4, from a patient treated with tofacitinib. These receptors all come from a human donor with alopecia areata.

A note on this clone: Other DNA sequences in the sample encode the same CDR3. This chain uses TRBV4-1 with TRBJ1-1; the D is unclear. Trimming shortened V by 1 base and J by 1 base, and 4 bases separated the two germline ends. Per the germline V gene, CDR1 is MGHRA and CDR2 is YSYEKL. The CDR3 runs 13 residues. The CDR3 reads CASSQVRNTEAFF. The CDR3 nucleotides are TGCGCCAGCAGCCAAGTTCGGAACACTGAAGCTTTCTTT.

V usage is TRBV7-3 and J usage is TRBJ2-1, with TRBD2 as a possible D gene (6 bases). The CDR3 runs to 12 residues. The ends were cut back, 5 bases at V and 6 bases at J, with 8 bases in the middle. Germline loops: CDR1 SGHTA, CDR2 FQGTGA. This CDR3 is CASSPGGNEQFF. The CDR3 DNA reads as TGTGCCAGCAGCCCCGGGGGCAATGAGCAGTTCTTC.

This clone was counted a few times. V is TRBV29-1 and J is TRBJ2-1; D not resolved. Trimming took off 6 bases at V and 8 bases at J, with 14 bases between the two ends. Germline CDR1 SQVTM, CDR2 ANQGSEA. This CDR3 contains 12 residues. The CDR3 protein is CSVAPASDEQFF. CDR3 DNA sequence: TGCAGCGTGGCTCCAGCCTCGGATGAGCAGTTCTTC.

This sequence joins TRBV29-1 and TRBJ2-3; D gene unclear. This CDR3 comprises 12 residues. V lost 3 bases, J lost 0 bases, and 4 bases lay in between. The germline V gene encodes CDR1 SQVTM and CDR2 ANQGSEA. The CDR3 here is CSVDSSTDTQYF. Written as DNA, the CDR3 is TGCAGCGTTGACAGTAGCACAGATACGCAGTATTTT.

The chain recombines TRBV30 with TRBJ2-4; 10 bases agree with TRBD1. Germline trimming cut 1 base from V and 3 bases from J; bases unmatched to any gene: 3. The germline V gene has CDR1 GTSNPN and CDR2 SVGIG (reference sequence). The CDR3 totals 15 residues. CDR3 coding DNA: TGTGCCTGGAGTGGCGGGACAGGGGTCAAAAACATTCAGTACTTC. It yields the protein CAWSGGTGVKNIQYF.

This sequence joins TRBV29-1 and TRBJ2-3, with D tentatively TRBD2 (6 bases). The CDR3 extends over 17 amino acids. V gave up 3 bases and J gave up 0 bases, with 19 bases separating them. Looked up from germline, CDR1 is SQVTM and CDR2 is ANQGSEA. The CDR3 sequence is CSVEAPGGELSTDTQYF. The CDR3 DNA reads TGCAGCGTTGAGGCCCCAGGCGGGGAGCTTAGCACAGATACGCAGTATTTT.

The V and J genes are TRBV21-1 and TRBJ2-7; the D segment call TRBD2 is taken from the table without a DNA check. TRBV21-1 is classified as a pseudogene. The CDR3 is made up of 17 amino acids. This CDR3 is CASSKKIPGLLSYEQYF. CDR3 DNA: TGTGCCAGCAGCAAAAAAATTCCCGGACTGCTCTCCTACGAGCAGTACTTC.